The TCR beta chain described here comes from a study of tumor-infiltrating lymphocytes in oesophageal squamous cell carcinoma. TCRdb redid the calling of the PCR reads with MiXCR, one entry per CDR3 protein. The sample comprises roughly 19,000 distinct CDR3 sequences, 35% to 45% of which are singletons, and roughly a tenth rests with the top ten. Losses at the gene ends were 5 bases for V and 4 bases for J; bases not matched to a gene: 2. The CDR3 is made up of 13 amino acids. Germline V CDR1 and CDR2: SEHNR, FQNEAQ (reference sequence). Specimen: normal esophageal tissue next to the tumor. The rearrangement joins TRBV7-9 to TRBJ2-5; 9 bases fit TRBD2. This sequence originates from a male donor with esophageal squamous cell carcinoma. This chain's CDR3 is CASSAGGRETQYF. The CDR3 bases are TGTGCCAGCAGCGCGGGAGGGCGAGAGACCCAGTACTTC.